This T cell receptor (beta chain) was sequenced for a study of blood T cell repertoires in COVID-19. Study as a whole: Samples came from the United States, Italy and Spain, spanning acute and convalescent COVID-19. T cells, B-cell-depleted T cells, or PBMCs provided the cDNA or gDNA that served as material.

The protocol was immunoSEQ multiplex PCR, while the TCRdb copy is restricted to in-frame clones and leaves out a portion. The data show roughly 99,000 clones, roughly 90% seen once. This CDR3 region has 13 residues. CDR1 is SGHTA and CDR2 is FQGNSA in the germline V gene. The V gene lost 3 bases and the J gene lost 7 bases, with 10 bases spanning the gap. The clonotype originates from a man in his forties with active or convalescent COVID-19. The sequenced material came from peripheral blood. J is TRBJ1-5 and V is TRBV7-2; D uncertain. The CDR3 nucleotides read TGTGCCAGCAGCTTTACAGACCTCCAGCCCCAGCATTTT. Its translation: CASSFTDLQPQHF.